This TCR beta chain is drawn from a study of blood T cell repertoires in COVID-19. Study-level information: From the United States, Italy and Spain came samples of acute and convalescent COVID-19. Sources were T cells, B-cell-depleted T cells, or PBMCs; the material itself was cDNA or gDNA.

Per the study methods: Amplification of reference gene primers provided the estimated nucleated cell counts. Data came from immunoSEQ multiplex PCR; TCRdb stores just in-frame clones and leaves some out. V, J and clone size are taken as reported in that table, and D and trimming were inferred from the DNA itself. The repertoire holds some 390,000 clones, with 89% as singletons. The ends were cut back, 7 bases at V and 6 bases at J, with 3 bases in the middle. The CDR3 covers 9 residues. In germline, CDR1 is MNHEY, CDR2 SMNVEV (reference sequence). This sequence originates from a woman aged 40 to 50 with COVID-19, enrolled during active disease. Sequencing input: peripheral blood. V and J are TRBV27 and TRBJ1-1; D is undetermined. CDR3 protein: CASTAEAFF. Here the CDR3 DNA reads TGTGCCAGCACAGCTGAAGCTTTCTTT.